One sample yielded the 3 T cell receptor beta chains listed below, sequenced in a study of blood T cell repertoires in COVID-19. Produced via immunoSEQ multiplex PCR; TCRdb's table is partial and in-frame only. The data show about 300,000 clones, roughly 85% seen once. Sequenced input: PBMCs or T cells enriched from blood (not recorded which). These receptors came from a woman in her forties or fifties who had recovered from COVID-19.

The chain links TRBV5-8 to TRBJ2-2; D ambiguous. Trimming shortened V by 2 bases and J by 7 bases, and 18 bases separated the two germline ends. CDR1 is SGHTS, CDR2 YDEGEE, per germline. The CDR3 contains 16 residues. CDR3 in amino acids: CASSFVRNPLDGELFF. CDR3 sequence (DNA): TGTGCCAGCAGCTTCGTGCGGAACCCCTTGGACGGGGAGCTGTTTTTT.

The V gene is TRBV19, the J gene TRBJ2-7, with 7 bases aligning to TRBD1. Trimming at V came to 5 bases and at J to 4 bases, leaving 2 bases not matched to a gene. Germline CDR1 and CDR2: LNHDA and SQIVND (reference sequence). The CDR3 totals 12 residues. The CDR3 is CASSPDRYEQYF. CDR3 in DNA: TGTGCCAGTAGTCCGGACAGGTACGAGCAGTACTTC.

The chain recombines TRBV6-5 with TRBJ1-2; D might be TRBD1 (6 bases). The CDR3 consists of 13 residues. Trimming took 6 bases from V and 7 from J, leaving 15 bases between them. Per germline, CDR1 MNHEY and CDR2 SVGAGI. The CDR3 spells CASSWKGVGGYTF. The CDR3 DNA reads TGTGCCAGCAGCTGGAAGGGGGTTGGTGGCTACACCTTC.